This T cell receptor (beta chain) derives from a study of T cells in Graves' hyperthyroidism and ophthalmopathy (dated by TCRdb to about 2019). With regard to the full study: Peripheral blood samples were taken at the time of initial diagnosis, prior to any treatment. TCR Vbeta CDR3 sequencing of some 140 peripheral blood samples (over 40 ophthalmopathy, roughly 72 hyperthyroidism and around 17 progressor patients) is reported in the paper. The study also compared thyroid tissue and blood T-cell repertoires from several Graves' hyperthyroidism patients. The 95 to 100 discovery patients were randomly divided into training and test sets at a 7:3 ratio. Following sampling, methimazole starting at 30 mg daily was given to hyperthyroidism patients, and high-dose intravenous methylprednisolone was given to ophthalmopathy patients. To identify distinguishing TCR V-J signatures, a discovery cohort of about a hundred patients was used, comprising 40 to 45 with Graves' ophthalmopathy and under 60 with stable Graves' hyperthyroidism. Prospective prediction of ophthalmopathy was tested in an independent validation cohort consisting of roughly 19 hyperthyroidism patients and around 16 patients who later progressed to ophthalmopathy. Results and caveats for the whole study, not just this receptor: Sample size was not statistically predetermined, and investigators were not blinded to group allocation. A 13 V-J signature model separated ophthalmopathy from stable hyperthyroidism, with nearly 90% sensitivity and 81.08% specificity in cross-validation and 80%/75% in testing. In validation, the model predicted progression to ophthalmopathy a median of roughly 6.5 months before onset, with over 60% sensitivity and almost 75% specificity. Most expanded thyroid clonotypes (frequency above 0.001) were also detected in blood, a finding suggesting that blood repertoires may reflect thyroid immune responses.

Including the terminal cysteine and phenylalanine, the CDR3 comprises 16 residues. The retained sequence is limited to the CDR3, 48 bases, with the frame set at the first base. After removal of 0 bases from V and 5 bases from J, the junction retains 7 bases not matched to a gene. The germline V gene supplies CDR1 LGHNA and CDR2 YSLEER. The TCR beta CDR3 regions were amplified from the RNA transcripts. A first-round RT-PCR of the TCR CDR3 used the HTBI primer set with the Qiagen OneStep RT-PCR kit. Libraries were constructed in a second round of multiplex PCR, after which size selection and purification were performed. Sequencing of the libraries was done on an Illumina HiSeq2000 using paired-end 100 bp reads. Per the source publication's procedure: SOAPnuke was used to process the raw data, with reads discarded if the reads contained adapters or uncalled bases, had a mean Phred below 15, or lacked an exact constant-primer or identifier match. High-quality paired reads were merged using COPE v1.2.5, and each unique nucleotide sequence was defined as a clonotype. MiTCR v1.1 was used to align clonotypes to the IMGT TRBV, TRBD and TRBJ reference segments. Only V-J combinations with frequency above 0.0001, covering 98% to 99.2% of repertoires, were analysed. The TCS score was defined as F50 (clonal expansion) divided by E x V (chaos), with BLOSUM62-based TCRdist calculated between CDR3 peptides within each V-J. Welch's t-statistics and random forest reduced several hundred V-J features to roughly 13, which were used in a naive Bayes classifier (R e1071). The public reads were run again by TCRdb, first through fastp at Q25 and then through MiXCR, and only productive beta chains were kept. Rows with a matching CDR3 protein are joined into one entry that keeps the most common DNA and genes. TCRdb's processing, not the authors' own work, is the source of the V and J calls. In this sample the table shows 250,000 to 350,000 distinct CDR3 sequences, about a sixth of which occur a single time. Of the sample, about 50% is held by the ten largest clones.

This clonotype was observed at least ten times. There is no known antigen for this receptor. Base qualities are not recorded, but no much larger clone differs from it by a single base. In the ophthalmopathy patients, disease was moderately to severely active, with a Clinical Activity Score of 3 or more, a NOSPECS grade of 4 or more, and a duration of less than 3 months. Any patient with an uncontrolled infection, another autoimmune disease, pregnancy or lactation was excluded. Diagnoses were based on clinical symptoms, serum thyroxine and TRAb, thyroid ultrasound and orbital computed tomography. PBMCs were isolated from 7.5 to 10 ml of fresh peripheral blood by Ficoll-Paque density gradient centrifugation. Trizol reagent was used to extract total RNA, and RNA quality was then checked on an Agilent 2100 Bioanalyzer.

The TCR comes from a woman aged 55 to 70 with Graves' ophthalmopathy. Material for sequencing was blood. The chain was built from TRBV4-3 and TRBJ2-1; 7 bases in the middle match TRBD2. The DNA reads as follows: TGCGCCAGCAGCCAAGATGGACTAGTCGGTCACAATGAGCAGTTCTTC. Translated, it reads CASSQDGLVGHNEQFF.